This T cell receptor (beta chain) was obtained from a study of blood T cells in healthy people across ages. With a J-beta primer mix and a sample-barcoded 5' primer, a second PCR ran roughly 6 to 11 cycles. Each CDR3 protein is one row after TCRdb ran MiXCR on the 5' RACE reads. The sample shows more than 800,000 distinct CDR3 sequences, roughly 45% of them seen only once. The study, taken as a whole, reports: One million T cells yielded diversity estimates that were considered underestimates.

Comments on this clonotype: Its antigen is currently unknown.

The CDR3 covers 13 residues. V lost 7 bases and J lost 1, with 8 bases in between. From germline, CDR1 is SNHLY and CDR2 FYNNEI. Total RNA, at least 6 micrograms per sample, was extracted from PBMCs. This receptor was obtained from an older woman in good health. Specimen: blood. The chain joins TRBV2 to TRBJ1-5; D unresolved. The DNA of the CDR3 is TGTGCCAGCAATGTTTACAGCAATCAGCCCCAGCATTTT. Residues: CASNVYSNQPQHF.